This T cell receptor (beta chain) was profiled in a study of shared T cell receptors in the human thymus. This table comes from immunoSEQ multiplex PCR, and its TCRdb copy is limited to in-frame clones, with some not included. The data show 450,000 to 650,000 clones, about four fifths seen once. The CDR3 is 16 residues long. After removal of 0 bases from V and 3 bases from J, the junction contained 6 bases not matched to a gene. Germline CDR1 is SGDLS and CDR2 is YYNGEE. Separately, the same data were catalogued under a study of human thymus T cells. As that report states: Apparent bias marked the V and J gene usage of thymic and blood repertoires.

The sequenced sample consisted of thymocytes. The chain links TRBV9 to TRBJ2-5, with 9 nucleotides matching TRBD2. This TCR derives from a boy younger than two with a congenital heart defect. CDR3: CASSVGLAGFKETQYF. Written as DNA, the CDR3 is TGTGCCAGCAGCGTAGGTCTAGCGGGATTCAAAGAGACCCAGTACTTC.